This T cell receptor beta chain was identified in a study of CD8+CD57+ T cells in acquired aplastic anemia. The CDR3 runs to 15 residues. The germline gives CDR1 LNHDA, CDR2 SQIVND (reference sequence). Germline trimming cut 5 bases from V and 6 bases from J; bases unmatched to any gene: 10. Genomic DNA was employed as the template in profiling TCR beta VDJ and CDR3. One entry per CDR3 protein, called by TCRdb with MiXCR from the reads. The table shows fewer than 100,000 distinct CDR3 sequences, with about 45% occurring only once. The sequenced sample consisted of sorted CD4+, CD8+, or CD8+CD57+ T cells (not recorded which) from PBMCs. The receptor's source is a human donor in good health, serving as a control. The chain carries TRBV19 and TRBJ2-3; TRBD2 matches at 8 bases. The CDR3 DNA sequence: TGTGCCAGTAGTCCAACGGGACTAGTCTTTGATACGCAGTATTTT. Encoded protein: CASSPTGLVFDTQYF.